The 28 T cell receptor beta chains below all came from one sample that was sequenced in a study of CD8 T cell repertoires and HIV-1 epitope variants. Clones were read by immunoSEQ multiplex PCR, and TCRdb kept only the in-frame ones, dropping some. The sample has 90,000 or so clones; roughly four fifths are singletons. Sequenced material: uncultured baseline CD8+ T cells from peripheral blood mononuclear cells (PBMCs). Receptor source: a male donor with HIV.

This clone was observed once. The chain uses TRBV6-1 and TRBJ2-7; a possible D gene is TRBD2 (6 bases). Germline V CDR1 and CDR2: MNHNS, SASEGT. Trimming pared 7 bases from V and 4 bases from J, leaving 20 bases between. The CDR3 spans 15 residues. CDR3 protein: CASTAGLTAEYEQYF. CDR3 nucleotide sequence: TGTGCCAGCACTGCGGGATTGACTGCTGAATACGAGCAGTACTTC.

In its sample, this clone was seen a few times. The chain is built from TRBV27 and TRBJ2-1; no firm D call. Germline loops: CDR1 MNHEY, CDR2 SMNVEV (reference sequence). CDR3 size: 14 residues. V was trimmed by 6 bases and J by 8 bases, leaving 17 bases between them. As DNA, the CDR3 is TGTGCCAGCAGCCGATACACGACACGGGATGAGCAGTTCTTC. Protein: CASSRYTTRDEQFF.

The chain employs TRBV6-6 and TRBJ1-2, with D perhaps TRBD1 (6 bases). CDR1 and CDR2 (germline): MNHNY, SVGAGI (reference sequence). The CDR3 covers 16 residues. Trimming pared 2 bases from V and 3 bases from J, leaving 16 bases between. In DNA form, the CDR3 reads TGTGCCAGCAGTTACGATGTGGGGGGGGCGTACTATGGCTACACCTTC. This translates into CASSYDVGGAYYGYTF.

The chain links TRBV4-2 to TRBJ1-5; a weak D match, TRBD1 (6 bases). From germline, CDR1 is LGHNA and CDR2 YNFKEQ. The CDR3 contains 15 residues. Trimming removed 0 bases from V and 5 bases from J, with 11 bases in between. The CDR3 DNA sequence: TGTGCCAGCAGCCAAGATTTGGCAGGGGATCAGCCCCAGCATTTT. Translated, it gives CASSQDLAGDQPQHF.

The chain recombines TRBV28 with TRBJ2-7; D may be TRBD2 (6 bases). The CDR3 extends over 15 amino acids. Trimming removed 5 bases at V and 3 bases at J, with 17 bases between. The germline gives CDR1 MDHEN, CDR2 SYDVKM. This CDR3 reads CASSVRLGVSYEQYF. CDR3 coding DNA: TGTGCCAGCAGTGTGAGACTAGGTGTAAGCTACGAGCAGTACTTC.

The chain recombines TRBV5-1 with TRBJ2-1, with D maybe TRBD1 (5 bases). This CDR3 has 14 residues. CDR1 SGHRS and CDR2 YFSETQ come from the germline V gene. Trimming took 4 bases from V and 6 from J, leaving 14 bases between them. CDR3 bases: TGCGCCAGCAGCCTCCAGGGCCTTTCCAATGAGCAGTTCTTC. As protein: CASSLQGLSNEQFF.

V and J are TRBV28 and TRBJ2-5; D unresolved. The CDR3 runs 13 residues. The V gene's germline CDR1 is MDHEN and CDR2 SYDVKM. Trimming stripped 3 bases from V and 5 bases from J, with 10 bases between. The CDR3 DNA follows: TGTGCCAGCAGTTTGAACTATGGGGAGACCCAGTACTTC. It codes for CASSLNYGETQYF.

The gene calls are TRBV7-3 and TRBJ2-6; TRBD2 is a possible D gene (5 bases). CDR1 and CDR2 from the germline V gene are SGHTA and FQGTGA. V was cut by 5 bases and J by 2 bases, with 10 bases left in between. The CDR3 consists of 15 residues. The CDR3: CASSPTRPGANVLTF. CDR3 nucleotide sequence: TGTGCCAGCAGCCCTACTAGGCCTGGGGCCAACGTCCTGACTTTC.

This sequence joins TRBV28 and TRBJ2-5; D is perhaps TRBD2 (5 bases). Germline CDR1 reads MDHEN; CDR2 reads SYDVKM. This CDR3 is built from 13 residues. The V end lost 2 bases, the J end lost 3 bases, and 7 bases lay between the germline ends. For the CDR3, the DNA is TGTGCCAGCAGTTTAGCGAGGGAAGAGACCCAGTACTTC. Encoded protein: CASSLAREETQYF.

The chain combines TRBV6-5 with TRBJ2-1, with 9 bases aligning to TRBD2. The CDR3 has 15 amino acids. V was clipped by 2 bases and J by 9 bases; unmatched bases: 8. Germline V gives CDR1 MNHEY, CDR2 SVGAGI. The CDR3 DNA is TGTGCCAGCAGTTACCCCGGCGGGGGGGCAAGTGAGCAGTTCTTC. This sequence encodes CASSYPGGGASEQFF.

This chain links TRBV4-3 with TRBJ1-1, with D possibly matching TRBD1 (5 bases). CDR1 is LGHNA, CDR2 YSLEER, per germline. The CDR3 covers 14 residues. Between the trimmed V and J ends, which lost 6 bases and 2 bases, there was a span of 13 bases. The CDR3 sequence: CASSRGNFNTEAFF. The CDR3 DNA reads as TGCGCCAGCAGTCGGGGGAACTTTAACACTGAAGCTTTCTTT.

This clone was counted between two and nine times. V is TRBV27 and J is TRBJ2-3; possibly TRBD1 for D (6 bases). Germline V gives CDR1 MNHEY, CDR2 SMNVEV (reference sequence). CDR3 length: 14 residues. Between the trimmed V and J ends, which lost 1 base and 6 bases, there was a span of 11 bases. CDR3 amino acids: CASSLYRAGDTQYF. CDR3 coding DNA: TGTGCCAGCAGTTTATACAGGGCAGGGGATACGCAGTATTTT.

The CDR3 coding sequence is TGTGCCAGCAGTGACTCGATTATAGTAGCGGGGTATCACAATGAGCAGTTCTTC. It encodes CASSDSIIVAGYHNEQFF. This chain uses TRBV6-4 with TRBJ2-1, with 8 nucleotides matching TRBD2. Germline CDR1 reads MRHNA; CDR2 reads SNTAGT. This CDR3 has 18 residues. V shed 0 bases, J shed 5 bases, and the junction held 12 bases outside the gene matches.

The rearrangement uses TRBV6-5 and TRBJ1-4; TRBD1 matches at 7 bases. CDR3 length: 15 amino acids. The J segment lost 5 bases and the V segment lost 6 bases, leaving 9 bases of the junction unmatched. Germline CDR1 is MNHEY and CDR2 is SVGAGI. CDR3 protein: CASRPWDSQNEKLFF. CDR3 DNA: TGTGCCAGCAGACCCTGGGACAGCCAGAATGAAAAACTGTTTTTT.

The J gene is TRBJ2-7, the V gene TRBV5-4; 9 nucleotides match TRBD1. CDR3 size: 16 residues. Per the germline V gene, CDR1 is SGHNT and CDR2 is YYREEE (reference sequence). V dropped 0 bases and J dropped 9; count of bases not matched to a gene: 13. CDR3 bases: TGTGCCAGCAGCTTGGCAGCCGGGACAGGGTCCCTCCGGCAGTACTTC. It encodes CASSLAAGTGSLRQYF.

The chain employs TRBV7-9 and TRBJ1-3; a weak D match, TRBD1 (5 bases). The CDR3 spans 14 residues. Trimming took off 8 bases at V and 0 bases at J, with 11 bases between the two ends. In germline, CDR1 is SEHNR, CDR2 FQNEAQ (reference sequence). CDR3 DNA sequence: TGTGCCAGCGGGGCGACGGACTCTGGAAACACCATATATTTT. This translates into CASGATDSGNTIYF. The complete variable domain, with remaining parts taken from reference TRBV7-9 and TRBJ1-3, reads DTGVSQNPRHKITKRGQNVTFRCDPISEHNRLYWYRQTLGQGPEFLTYFQNEAQLEKSRLLSDRFSAERPKGSFSTLEIQRTEQGDSAMYLCASGATDSGNTIYFGEGSWLTVV.

This chain joins TRBV5-1 and TRBJ1-2; 10 bases agree with TRBD1. CDR3 length: 15 residues. Germline CDR1 and CDR2: SGHRS and YFSETQ. The trim removed 4 bases at V and 4 bases at J, leaving 7 bases unmatched. DNA for the CDR3: TGCGCCAGCAGCACCGGACAGGGGGTATCCTATGGCTACACCTTC. This codes for CASSTGQGVSYGYTF.

This rearrangement joins TRBV18 to TRBJ2-7, with 8 bases that match TRBD1. This CDR3 is 14 amino acids long. The V segment lost 3 bases and the J segment 3 bases; nucleotides outside the gene matches: 4. Germline V CDR1 and CDR2: KGHSH, LQKENI. The CDR3 sequence is CASSPTGGFYEQYF. DNA of the CDR3: TGTGCCAGCTCACCCACAGGGGGGTTCTACGAGCAGTACTTC.

This clone occurred many times. V and J are TRBV7-3 and TRBJ1-6; D not certain. The CDR3 has 16 amino acids. V lost 0 bases to trimming and J lost 9 bases, with 15 bases between them. Germline assignment: CDR1 SGHTA and CDR2 FQGTGA. The CDR3 DNA reads as TGTGCCAGCAGCTTAACACGGCAGGACCTGGGTTCACCCCTCCACTTT. This codes for CASSLTRQDLGSPLHF.

The chain is built from TRBV16 and TRBJ2-1; D unclear. V was trimmed by 6 bases and J by 0 bases, leaving 12 bases between them. The germline V gene has CDR1 KGHSY and CDR2 FQNENV. This CDR3 contains 15 residues. In nucleotides, the CDR3 is TGTGCCAGCAGTCCTACTCGGAGCTCCTACAATGAGCAGTTCTTC. This gives the protein CASSPTRSSYNEQFF.

The chain uses TRBV28 and TRBJ2-5; the match to TRBD1 covers 7 bases. The CDR3 extends over 14 amino acids. Germline V gene lookup returns CDR1 MDHEN and CDR2 SYDVKM. The J segment lost 6 bases and the V segment lost 3 bases, leaving 7 bases of the junction unmatched. CDR3 in DNA: TGTGCCAGCAGTTTCGAGGCACAGGGGAAGACCCAGTACTTC. Translating gives CASSFEAQGKTQYF.

The rearrangement links TRBV28 to TRBJ1-4; D might be TRBD1 (6 bases). Looked up from germline, CDR1 is MDHEN and CDR2 is SYDVKM. Trimming shortened V by 6 bases and J by 0 bases, and 17 bases separated the two germline ends. This CDR3 spans 17 amino acids. The CDR3 sequence is CASSRGGGATTNEKLFF. CDR3 nucleotide sequence: TGTGCCAGCAGCCGAGGGGGGGGCGCGACAACTAATGAAAAACTGTTTTTT.

The rearrangement joins TRBV9 to TRBJ1-2; D possibly corresponds to TRBD1 (5 bases). The CDR3 length is 14 residues. Germline CDR1 and CDR2: SGDLS and YYNGEE. Trimming left V 2 bases short and J 5 bases short, with 13 bases between. The CDR3 protein is CASSVMDTPYGYTF. The CDR3 nucleotides are TGTGCCAGCAGCGTGATGGACACCCCATATGGCTACACCTTC. Filled out from reference TRBV9 and TRBJ1-2, the complete variable domain reads DSGVTQTPKHLITATGQRVTLRCSPRSGDLSVYWYQQSLDQGLQFLIQYYNGEERAKGNILERFSAQQFPDLHSELNLSSLELGDSALYFCASSVMDTPYGYTFGSGTRLTVV.

The CDR3: CASSFGGAGQPQHF. For the CDR3, the DNA is TGTGCCAGCAGCTTCGGGGGGGCAGGTCAGCCCCAGCATTTT. The chain couples TRBV7-2 to TRBJ1-5, with D possibly being TRBD1 (6 bases). V was clipped by 3 bases and J by 6 bases, with 12 bases between them. CDR1 and CDR2 (germline): SGHTA, FQGNSA. The CDR3 totals 14 residues. Full variable domain (outside the CDR3, taken from reference TRBV7-2 and TRBJ1-5): GAGVSQSPSNKVTEKGKDVELRCDPISGHTALYWYRQSLGQGLEFLIYFQGNSAPDKSGLPSDRFSAERTGGSVSTLTIQRTQQEDSAVYLCASSFGGAGQPQHFGDGTRLSIL.

The chain recombines TRBV12-5 with TRBJ1-2; 7 bases agree with TRBD1. The length of the CDR3 is 14 residues. J was trimmed by 4 bases and V by 5 bases; bases with no gene match: 7. The germline CDR1 and CDR2 sequences are LGHNT and FRNRAP. CDR3 nucleotides: TGTGCTAGTGGTACAGGGGATCGCTCCTATGGCTACACCTTC. It is translated as CASGTGDRSYGYTF.

This clone was observed once. The rearrangement uses TRBV2 and TRBJ2-5, with 11 bases aligning to TRBD1. CDR1 and CDR2 (germline): SNHLY, FYNNEI. This CDR3 has 15 residues. Trimming took 4 bases from V and 7 from J; bases not matched to a gene: 8. CDR3 in amino acids: CASSAGQGARGTQYF. CDR3 nucleotides: TGTGCCAGCAGTGCAGGACAGGGGGCGCGAGGGACCCAGTACTTC.

The chain carries TRBV29-1 and TRBJ1-2; TRBD1 matches at 10 bases. The V gene's germline CDR1 is SQVTM and CDR2 ANQGSEA. The CDR3 runs to 16 residues. V lost 4 bases to trimming and J lost 6 bases; unmatched junction nucleotides: 14. The CDR3 here is CSVVGPPGQGENGYTF. Here the CDR3 DNA reads TGCAGCGTTGTTGGCCCTCCCGGACAGGGGGAAAATGGCTACACCTTC.

A remark on this clone: The same CDR3 can be traced to other DNA sequences in this sample. J is TRBJ1-2 and V is TRBV28; 8 nucleotides line up with TRBD1. The CDR3 loop spans 14 amino acids. Germline-derived CDR1 and CDR2 are MDHEN and SYDVKM. With V trimmed by 6 bases and J by 2 bases, 5 bases remained unmatched. The CDR3 is CASSLTGANYGYTF. The CDR3 nucleotides are TGTGCCAGCAGCTTGACAGGGGCGAACTATGGCTACACCTTC.